The 19 T cell receptor beta chains in this list originate from one sample, sequenced in a study of OX40 agonist ivuxolimab in advanced cancers. TCRdb's copy holds only in-frame clones and misses some; the assay was immunoSEQ multiplex PCR. The sample yields around 77,000 clones, approximately 94% seen once. Specimen: CD4+ or CD8+ T cells sorted from blood, collected in a trial of the OX40 agonist ivuxolimab. The receptors shown here come from an adult with an advanced solid tumor such as melanoma, head and neck, liver or kidney cancer.

The rearrangement joins TRBV11-1 to TRBJ2-5; 13 bases map to TRBD2. The CDR3 contains 17 residues. J was trimmed by 4 bases and V by 1 base; bases with no gene match: 6. Germline assignment: CDR1 SGHAT and CDR2 FQDESV (reference sequence). CDR3 DNA: TGTGCCAGCAGCTTAGGTCGGACTAGCGGGAGTACAGAGACCCAGTACTTC. Amino acids: CASSLGRTSGSTETQYF.

This CDR3 reads CASSQVGQGYNSPLHF. CDR3 bases: TGCGCCAGCAGCCAAGTGGGGCAGGGGTACAATTCACCCCTCCACTTT. The gene calls are TRBV4-1 and TRBJ1-6, with a weak D call TRBD1 (6 bases). With 1 base removed from V and 7 bases from J, the gap between germline ends came to 14 bases. CDR3 length: 16 amino acids. Germline lookup yields CDR1 MGHRA and CDR2 YSYEKL.

This rearrangement joins TRBV2 to TRBJ2-1; D not certain. The germline V and J ends were trimmed by 3 bases and 6 bases, with 21 bases remaining between them. The CDR3 runs to 17 residues. In germline, CDR1 is SNHLY, CDR2 FYNNEI. CDR3 region: CASSEGRRPLFPNEQFF. In DNA, the CDR3 is TGTGCCAGCAGTGAGGGTCGGCGGCCCCTTTTTCCCAATGAGCAGTTCTTC.

The genes are TRBV19 and TRBJ1-2; 10 bases are a match to TRBD1. The CDR3 runs to 15 residues. The V gene end was trimmed by 10 bases and the J gene end by 4 bases; junction bases not matched to a gene: 12. Germline V lookup: CDR1 LNHDA, CDR2 SQIVND (reference sequence). This chain's CDR3 is CATRPGTGESYGYTF. The CDR3 coding sequence is TGTGCCACCAGGCCGGGGACAGGGGAGAGCTATGGCTACACCTTC. Full variable domain (outside the CDR3, taken from reference TRBV19 and TRBJ1-2): DGGITQSPKYLFRKEGQNVTLSCEQNLNHDAMYWYRQDPGQGLRLIYYSQIVNDFQKGDIAEGYSVSREKKESFPLTVTSAQKNPTAFYLCATRPGTGESYGYTFGSGTRLTVV.

The chain couples TRBV6-4 to TRBJ1-5, with D tentatively TRBD1 (5 bases). The CDR3 is made up of 14 amino acids. Per germline, CDR1 MRHNA and CDR2 SNTAGT. The ends were cut back, 9 bases at V and 1 base at J, with 13 bases in the middle. The CDR3 sequence is CARLGGESNQPQHF. The CDR3 DNA reads as TGTGCCAGACTGGGAGGGGAAAGCAATCAGCCCCAGCATTTT.

This chain uses TRBV19 with TRBJ2-7; D remains ambiguous. V lost 4 bases to trimming and J lost 2 bases, with 6 bases between them. Germline-derived CDR1 and CDR2 are LNHDA and SQIVND (reference sequence). The CDR3 is 12 amino acids. The DNA for the CDR3 is TGTGCCAGTAGTACCGACACCTACGAGCAGTACTTC. Residues: CASSTDTYEQYF.

V is TRBV7-2 and J is TRBJ1-2; 7 bases are a match to TRBD1. CDR3 length equals 14 residues. V was pared by 5 bases and J by 5 bases, with 8 bases of the junction left unmatched. Germline values: CDR1 SGHTA, CDR2 FQGNSA. The CDR3 loop reads CASSAPTQGYGYTF. In nucleotides, the CDR3 is TGTGCCAGCAGCGCCCCAACACAGGGGTATGGCTACACCTTC. Drawing the rest from reference TRBV7-2 and TRBJ1-2, the complete variable domain is GAGVSQSPSNKVTEKGKDVELRCDPISGHTALYWYRQSLGQGLEFLIYFQGNSAPDKSGLPSDRFSAERTGGSVSTLTIQRTQQEDSAVYLCASSAPTQGYGYTFGSGTRLTVV.

The J gene is TRBJ2-1, the V gene TRBV11-2; 8 nucleotides agree with TRBD1. Germline V CDR1 and CDR2: SGHAT, FQNNGV. The CDR3 extends over 16 amino acids. With 1 base clipped from V and 6 bases from J, the junction kept 8 bases outside the gene matches. CDR3 amino acids: CASSLARQGMGNEQFF. DNA of the CDR3: TGTGCCAGCAGCTTAGCCAGACAGGGGATGGGCAATGAGCAGTTCTTC.

Points on this clone: The sample holds other DNA sequences that translate to the same CDR3. The chain employs TRBV28 and TRBJ2-7; D not resolved. The CDR3 is 15 residues long. Trimming cost V 3 bases and J 1 base, with 13 bases left between them. Per germline, CDR1 MDHEN and CDR2 SYDVKM. The DNA of the CDR3 is TGTGCCAGCAGTTTGGGCGGAGCTTCGTCCTACGAGCAGTACTTC. Its translation: CASSLGGASSYEQYF.

This sequence joins TRBV7-3 and TRBJ2-5, with 7 positions matching TRBD1. The CDR3 contains 13 residues. CDR1 and CDR2 from the germline V gene are SGHTA and FQGTGA. The V segment lost 5 bases and the J segment 2 bases; nucleotides outside the gene matches: 2. The CDR3: CASSRDRQETQYF. The CDR3 DNA reads TGTGCCAGCAGCCGGGACAGACAAGAGACCCAGTACTTC.

This chain uses TRBV4-2 with TRBJ1-3; D ambiguous. V lost 2 bases to trimming and J lost 4 bases, with 6 bases between them. The CDR3 consists of 13 residues. Germline V lookup: CDR1 LGHNA, CDR2 YNFKEQ. CDR3: CASSQTSGNTIYF. The CDR3 DNA follows: TGTGCCAGCAGCCAAACATCGGGAAACACCATATATTTT.

The sample holds one count of this clone. This rearrangement joins TRBV5-4 to TRBJ2-1; 14 nucleotides line up with TRBD2. The CDR3 is 17 residues long. Germline values: CDR1 SGHNT, CDR2 YYREEE (reference sequence). V lost 4 bases and J lost 8; bases outside the gene matches: 11. The chain's CDR3 is CASSRPPQTSGRDEQFF. The CDR3 DNA reads TGTGCCAGCAGCCGCCCTCCCCAGACTAGCGGGAGGGATGAGCAGTTCTTC. Supplemented by reference TRBV5-4 and TRBJ2-1, the full variable domain reads ETGVTQSPTHLIKTRGQQVTLRCSSQSGHNTVSWYQQALGQGPQFIFQYYREEENGRGNFPPRFSGLQFPNYSSELNVNALELDDSALYLCASSRPPQTSGRDEQFFGPGTRLTVL.

The chain is built from TRBV28 and TRBJ2-4; TRBD2 aligns across 7 bases. The length of the CDR3 is 14 residues. Unmatched junction bases numbered 5, after V lost 3 bases and J lost 6 bases. Per germline, CDR1 MDHEN and CDR2 SYDVKM. This chain's CDR3 is CASSLGGRANIQYF. As DNA, the CDR3 is TGTGCCAGCAGTTTGGGGGGGAGAGCAAACATTCAGTACTTC.

This clone was detected a few times. The chain uses TRBV6-5 and TRBJ1-2; 8 bases are a match to TRBD1. J was trimmed by 5 bases and V by 10 bases; bases with no gene match: 12. The CDR3 is 14 amino acids. The germline gives CDR1 MNHEY, CDR2 SVGAGI. The CDR3: CATGGDRGRYGYTF. CDR3 sequence (DNA): TGTGCCACTGGGGGAGACAGGGGCCGATATGGCTACACCTTC.

V usage is TRBV10-1 and J usage is TRBJ1-1; maybe TRBD1 (5 bases). The ends were cut back, 5 bases at V and 0 bases at J, with 7 bases in the middle. CDR1 and CDR2 from the germline V gene are WNHNN and SYGVQD (reference sequence). The CDR3 is made up of 13 amino acids. CDR3 bases: TGCGCCAGCAGTCCACAGGTGAACACTGAAGCTTTCTTT. This gives the protein CASSPQVNTEAFF.

V is TRBV27 and J is TRBJ2-5, with 9 bases identical to TRBD1. Germline V gene data show CDR1 as MNHEY and CDR2 as SMNVEV (reference sequence). With 7 bases clipped from V and 5 bases from J, the junction kept 5 bases outside the gene matches. This CDR3 region has 13 residues. This chain's CDR3 is CASMDRGFETQYF. CDR3 DNA sequence: TGTGCCAGCATGGACAGGGGATTTGAGACCCAGTACTTC.

This sequence joins TRBV5-6 and TRBJ1-2; no firm D call. Trimming stripped 4 bases from V and 7 bases from J, with 11 bases between. The V gene's germline CDR1 is SGHDT and CDR2 YYEEEE. There are 12 residues in the CDR3. The DNA for the CDR3 is TGTGCCAGCAGCCTAGACGGACTTGGCTACACCTTC. Translating gives CASSLDGLGYTF.

This chain connects TRBV5-5 to TRBJ2-3, with 10 bases fitting TRBD2. CDR3 size: 16 residues. The germline gives CDR1 SGHKS, CDR2 YYEKEE (reference sequence). Germline trimming cut 1 base from V and 4 bases from J; bases unmatched to any gene: 6. CDR3 sequence: CASSLSLAGAADTQYF. CDR3 nucleotides: TGTGCCAGCAGCTTGTCGCTAGCGGGAGCGGCAGATACGCAGTATTTT.

The rearrangement uses TRBV5-4 and TRBJ2-1; 8 nucleotides match TRBD2. CDR3 length equals 15 residues. The junction had 12 bases not matched to a gene; V was cut back by 5 bases and J by 8 bases. Germline V gene sequence: CDR1 SGHNT, CDR2 YYREEE (reference sequence). The CDR3 bases are TGTGCCAGCAGTCGGGAGATTGCGGGAGGCCATGAGCAGTTCTTC. This gives the protein CASSREIAGGHEQFF.